This record concerns one TCR beta chain sequence. Its antigen is unidentified. This sample is part of a study of T cell responses to AZD1222 COVID-19 vaccine. Findings of the study overall: Only a handful of AZD1222 recipients, several in all, had baseline seropositivity.

Profiling relied on immunoSEQ multiplex PCR, and the TCRdb table lists in-frame clones only, not all of them. In the table there are tens of thousands of clones, about nine tenths of which are singletons. Trimming at V came to 0 bases and at J to 4 bases, leaving 1 base not matched to a gene. The CDR3 is made up of 15 amino acids. Germline V lookup: CDR1 MNHEY, CDR2 SVGAGI. The sequenced sample was peripheral blood, obtained on day 0 of AZD1222 vaccination. This TCR came from an adult in good health. The chain is built from TRBV6-5 and TRBJ2-1; 9 positions match TRBD1. The CDR3 reads CASSYSGQGYNEQFF. CDR3 nucleotide sequence: TGTGCCAGCAGTTACTCGGGACAGGGATACAATGAGCAGTTCTTC.